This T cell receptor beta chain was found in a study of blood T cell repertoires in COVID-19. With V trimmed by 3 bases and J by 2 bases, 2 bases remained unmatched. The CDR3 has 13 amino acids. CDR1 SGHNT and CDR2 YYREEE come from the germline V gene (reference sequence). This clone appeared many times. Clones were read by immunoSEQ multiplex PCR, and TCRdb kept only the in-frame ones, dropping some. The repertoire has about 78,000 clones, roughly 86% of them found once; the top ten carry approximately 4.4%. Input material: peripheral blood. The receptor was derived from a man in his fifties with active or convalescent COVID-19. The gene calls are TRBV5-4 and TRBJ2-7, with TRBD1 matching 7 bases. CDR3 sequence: CASSWDRAYEQYF. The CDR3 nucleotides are TGTGCCAGCAGCTGGGACAGAGCCTACGAGCAGTACTTC.